The next 18 T cell receptor beta chains were all read from a single sample in a study of T cell repertoires in cytomegalovirus infection. TCRdb re-called the reads through MiXCR, storing one row per CDR3 protein. The repertoire holds approximately 500,000 distinct CDR3 sequences, with about 15% as singletons. Sequencing was performed on CD8+ T cells from PBMCs. The receptors derive from a human donor in good health (CMV status not recorded). Some clones in this sample may be carry-over from other donors' samples.

This clonotype has a count of ten or more. The V gene is TRBV6-1, the J gene TRBJ2-5; 8 nucleotides line up with TRBD2. Germline V gene data show CDR1 as MNHNS and CDR2 as SASEGT. V lost 1 base to trimming and J lost 7 bases; unmatched junction nucleotides: 11. The CDR3 length is 16 residues. The CDR3 DNA follows: TGTGCCAGCAGTGAAGTCGGTAGCGGGAACCTAGGGACCCAGTACTTC. Its protein product is CASSEVGSGNLGTQYF.

This clonotype showed up many times. The rearrangement uses TRBV6-2 or TRBV6-3 and TRBJ1-1; no clear D. The CDR3 is 15 amino acids. With 5 bases removed from V and 0 bases from J, the gap between germline ends came to 13 bases. From germline, CDR1 is MNHEY and CDR2 SVGEGT. The CDR3 coding sequence is TGTGCCAGCAGTCCGGTAGGGCTCCTGAACACTGAAGCTTTCTTT. Translating it yields CASSPVGLLNTEAFF.

This clonotype was observed at least ten times. The chain carries TRBV4-1 and TRBJ2-3, with D uncertain. The CDR3 has 15 amino acids. Germline-derived CDR1 and CDR2 are MGHRA and YSYEKL. Trimming shortened V by 1 base and J by 6 bases, and 14 bases separated the two germline ends. For the CDR3, the DNA is TGCGCCAGCAGCCAAGTTTTCGGGTCCGCGGATACGCAGTATTTT. Protein: CASSQVFGSADTQYF.

V usage is TRBV5-6 and J usage is TRBJ2-2, with D possibly being TRBD1 (5 bases). The CDR3 length is 13 residues. Germline CDR1 SGHDT, CDR2 YYEEEE. Deletions cut 1 base from V and 6 bases from J, with 7 bases between. The CDR3 reads CASSLWGAGELFF. The CDR3 coding sequence is TGTGCCAGCAGCTTGTGGGGCGCCGGGGAGCTGTTTTTT.

In regard to this clonotype: A much larger clone lies a single base off, so this may be a read error. The CDR3 end shows no conserved phenylalanine or tryptophan, and so a read error is likely. The rearrangement links TRBV28 to TRBJ2-5; D is perhaps TRBD2 (5 bases). Per germline, CDR1 MDHEN and CDR2 SYDVKM. The CDR3 consists of 17 residues. With 1 base removed from V and 5 bases from J, the gap between germline ends came to 20 bases. Written as DNA, the CDR3 is TGTGCCAGCAGTTTATCGCTAGCCCAAGCCCAGAGCGAGACCCAGTACTTA. Its protein is CASSLSLAQAQSETQYL.

CDR3 residues: CATSDLREQYF. In DNA form, the CDR3 reads TGTGCCACCAGTGATTTGAGGGAGCAGTACTTC. The chain links TRBV24-1 to TRBJ2-7; no firm D call. Trimming removed 0 bases from V and 7 bases from J, with 3 bases in between. The CDR3 sequence is 11 residues long. Looked up from germline, CDR1 is KGHDR and CDR2 is SFDVKD.

The V and J genes are TRBV7-9 and TRBJ1-2; D is ambiguous. This CDR3 comprises 15 residues. Germline CDR1 reads SEHNR; CDR2 reads FQNEAQ (reference sequence). V was cut by 1 base and J by 5 bases, with 14 bases left in between. CDR3 protein: CASSLGSAKLYGYTF. As DNA, the CDR3 is TGTGCCAGCAGCTTAGGCTCAGCTAAACTTTATGGCTACACCTTC.

This clonotype was seen a few times. The rearrangement links TRBV19 to TRBJ2-7; D gene unclear. V dropped 5 bases and J dropped 7 bases, with 12 bases sitting between them. The germline V gene encodes CDR1 LNHDA and CDR2 SQIVND (reference sequence). The CDR3 has 12 residues. CDR3 sequence (DNA): TGTGCCAGTAGTGTGGATCCCCGGGAGCAGTACTTC. Its translation is CASSVDPREQYF.

This clonotype has ten or more counts. This chain joins TRBV7-9 and TRBJ1-4; D gene ambiguous. Trimming took 1 base from V and 5 from J, leaving 2 bases between them. This CDR3 spans 12 amino acids. The germline V gene encodes CDR1 SEHNR and CDR2 FQNEAQ (reference sequence). Written as DNA, the CDR3 is TGTGCCAGCAGCTTAGGAAATGAAAAACTGTTTTTT. Residues: CASSLGNEKLFF.

In its sample, this clonotype was seen a few times. The chain carries TRBV9 and TRBJ2-7; perhaps TRBD2 as D (6 bases). V lost 3 bases, J lost 3 bases, and 10 bases lay in between. Germline V lookup: CDR1 SGDLS, CDR2 YYNGEE. The CDR3 has 13 amino acids. The CDR3: CASSGRDGYEQYF. CDR3 in DNA: TGTGCCAGCAGCGGGAGGGACGGCTACGAGCAGTACTTC.

Many counts were recorded for this clonotype. J is TRBJ2-5 and V is TRBV11-2; D remains unclear. From germline, CDR1 is SGHAT and CDR2 FQNNGV. The CDR3 runs 14 residues. Trimming left V 1 base short and J 3 bases short, with 9 bases between. DNA of the CDR3: TGTGCCAGCAGCTTAGGTGTCCTTAAAGAGACCCAGTACTTC. Its protein is CASSLGVLKETQYF.

A few counts support this clonotype. The gene calls are TRBV27 and TRBJ2-3; D is tentatively TRBD1 or TRBD2 (6 bases each). The CDR3 runs to 15 residues. V was shortened by 6 bases and J by 5 bases, with 18 bases between the two germline ends. Germline V gives CDR1 MNHEY, CDR2 SMNVEV (reference sequence). The CDR3 DNA reads as TGTGCCAGCAGACCCATATGGGGGGCCAAAGATACGCAGTATTTT. Its translation is CASRPIWGAKDTQYF.

This clonotype was picked up a small number of times. Without the conserved terminal phenylalanine or tryptophan, this CDR3 likely stems from a read error. This rearrangement joins TRBV4-2 to TRBJ2-7, with 7 bases matching TRBD2. Looked up from germline, CDR1 is LGHNA and CDR2 is YNFKEQ. V lost 0 bases to trimming and J lost 2 bases; unmatched junction nucleotides: 7. The CDR3 consists of 16 residues. CDR3 sequence reads: CASSQEWVREAYEQYL. The CDR3 DNA reads as TGTGCCAGCAGCCAAGAATGGGTCCGGGAGGCCTACGAGCAGTACTTA.

This clonotype was counted many times. This chain uses TRBV24-1 with TRBJ2-3; 15 bases are shared with TRBD2. The ends lost 2 bases at V and 4 bases at J; junction bases unmatched: 3. CDR1 and CDR2 (germline): KGHDR, SFDVKD. The CDR3 spans 17 residues. The CDR3 region is CATSDSGLAGGPDTQYF. CDR3 sequence (DNA): TGTGCCACCAGTGATTCCGGACTAGCGGGAGGGCCAGATACGCAGTATTTT.

The gene calls are TRBV28 and TRBJ2-7; D ambiguous. The CDR3 is 11 residues long. Trimming took off 10 bases at V and 4 bases at J, with 11 bases between the two ends. CDR1 and CDR2 from the germline V gene are MDHEN and SYDVKM. CDR3 amino acids: CATAYLYEQYF. The CDR3 DNA reads as TGTGCCACTGCGTATCTATACGAGCAGTACTTC.

This clonotype was seen ten or more times. CDR3 coding DNA: TGTGCCAGCAGCTTAGAAGGGAGGGGGGCCCGGGAGCTGTTTTTT. This translates into CASSLEGRGARELFF. The chain has TRBV7-2 and TRBJ2-2; D is perhaps TRBD2 (7 bases). Trimming removed 1 base from V and 9 bases from J, with 15 bases in between. The germline CDR1 and CDR2 sequences are SGHTA and FQGNSA. The CDR3 has 15 residues.

The chain joins TRBV20-1 to TRBJ2-7; 10 positions agree with TRBD2. Germline values: CDR1 DFQATT, CDR2 SNEGSKA (reference sequence). The CDR3 has 14 amino acids. Trimming at V came to 2 bases and at J to 1 base, leaving 2 bases not matched to a gene. This chain's CDR3 is CSARSSGGSYEQYF. In DNA form, the CDR3 reads TGCAGTGCTAGAAGTAGCGGGGGGTCCTACGAGCAGTACTTC.

This chain connects TRBV2 to TRBJ1-4; possibly TRBD1 for D (5 bases). V lost 8 bases, J lost 5 bases, and 12 bases lay in between. Germline assignment: CDR1 SNHLY and CDR2 FYNNEI. The CDR3 runs to 13 residues. This CDR3 reads CASEGPKNEKLFF. DNA for the CDR3: TGTGCCAGCGAGGGACCTAAAAATGAAAAACTGTTTTTT.